This passage covers 22 T cell receptor beta chains from one sample sequenced in a study of blood T cell repertoires in COVID-19. TCRdb keeps only in-frame clones here, not all; method: immunoSEQ multiplex PCR. This sample has 160,000 or so clones, with 87% found just once. Sequenced material: peripheral blood. Every receptor here comes from a woman between 70 and 85 years old with COVID-19, enrolled during active disease.

The chain is built from TRBV5-6 and TRBJ1-1, with 8 bases lining up with TRBD1. Looked up from germline, CDR1 is SGHDT and CDR2 is YYEEEE. This CDR3 region has 15 residues. J lost 5 bases, V lost 4 bases, and 10 bases had no gene match. The DNA of the CDR3 is TGTGCCAGCAGCCATCGGACAGGGCGAAGGACTGAAGCTTTCTTT. Translating it yields CASSHRTGRRTEAFF.

The V and J genes are TRBV9 and TRBJ1-3; 7 nucleotides line up with TRBD1. CDR1 and CDR2 (germline): SGDLS, YYNGEE. This CDR3 contains 16 residues. V lost 3 bases to trimming and J lost 2 bases; unmatched junction nucleotides: 8. CDR3 sequence reads: CASSDRWTGAGNTIYF. DNA of the CDR3: TGTGCCAGCAGCGACCGATGGACAGGCGCTGGAAACACCATATATTTT.

Regarding this clone: The same CDR3 also results from other DNA sequences found in this sample. This chain links TRBV5-1 with TRBJ1-5; D might be TRBD1 (5 bases). Trimming removed 2 bases from V and 1 base from J, with 7 bases in between. Germline V lookup: CDR1 SGHRS, CDR2 YFSETQ. This CDR3 comprises 14 residues. The CDR3 DNA follows: TGCGCCAGCAGCTTAGACAGCAGCAATCAGCCCCAGCATTTT. This gives the protein CASSLDSSNQPQHF.

This chain joins TRBV5-1 and TRBJ2-3; D gene ambiguous. V shed 5 bases and J shed 4 bases, with 14 bases lying between them. CDR3 length equals 14 residues. The germline CDR1 and CDR2 sequences are SGHRS and YFSETQ. CDR3 coding DNA: TGCGCCAGCAGGCTGGGTTTCGGAGCAGATACGCAGTATTTT. Protein sequence: CASRLGFGADTQYF.

This clone was seen just once. Here the CDR3 DNA reads TGTGCCAGCAGCTACAGGGAGGGGGTTTATTCACCCCTCCACTTT. As protein: CASSYREGVYSPLHF. This chain connects TRBV5-4 to TRBJ1-6; a weak D match, TRBD1 (6 bases). V was trimmed by 3 bases and J by 8 bases, leaving 15 bases between them. The CDR3 contains 15 residues. Germline V lookup: CDR1 SGHNT, CDR2 YYREEE (reference sequence).

V and J are TRBV18 and TRBJ2-5, with D perhaps TRBD1 (6 bases). Per the germline V gene, CDR1 is KGHSH and CDR2 is LQKENI. The V gene lost 6 bases and the J gene lost 0 bases, with 14 bases spanning the gap. This CDR3 is built from 15 residues. CDR3 DNA sequence: TGTGCCAGCTCGCCCGCCGGGACATACCAAGAGACCCAGTACTTC. Its translation: CASSPAGTYQETQYF.

The V and J genes are TRBV19 and TRBJ1-1, with D possibly matching TRBD1 (6 bases). The CDR3 is made up of 14 amino acids. V was trimmed by 4 bases and J by 6 bases, leaving 15 bases between them. Germline-derived CDR1 and CDR2 are LNHDA and SQIVND (reference sequence). Here the CDR3 DNA reads TGTGCCAGTAGTACGGGAAACAGGGCAGCTGAAGCTTTCTTT. This encodes CASSTGNRAAEAFF.

This clone has a handful of counts. The CDR3: CASSFGGVNTEAFF. DNA for the CDR3: TGTGCCAGCAGCTTCGGAGGGGTGAACACTGAAGCTTTCTTT. V gene TRBV5-4 combines with J gene TRBJ1-1; weak D call: TRBD1 (5 bases). This CDR3 comprises 14 residues. V shed 2 bases and J shed 0 bases, with 8 bases lying between them. Germline V gene data show CDR1 as SGHNT and CDR2 as YYREEE (reference sequence).

The V call is TRBV20-1, the J call TRBJ2-5; 10 nucleotides align to TRBD2. V dropped 3 bases and J dropped 5; count of bases not matched to a gene: 6. The CDR3 is made up of 14 amino acids. Germline V lookup: CDR1 DFQATT, CDR2 SNEGSKA (reference sequence). CDR3 DNA sequence: TGCAGTGCTAGTTATACTAGCGGGGCGGAGACCCAGTACTTC. Its translation: CSASYTSGAETQYF.

The gene calls are TRBV3-1 (or the pseudogene TRBV3-2) and TRBJ2-3; no reliable D call. The V end lost 3 bases, the J end lost 0 bases, and 10 bases lay between the germline ends. The CDR3 extends over 15 amino acids. Per the germline V gene, CDR1 is LGHDT and CDR2 is YNNKEL (reference sequence). The CDR3 loop reads CASSQHGLSTDTQYF. CDR3 nucleotide sequence: TGTGCCAGCAGCCAGCACGGGTTAAGCACAGATACGCAGTATTTT.

The chain has TRBV2 and TRBJ1-6; 10 bases are a match to TRBD1. Per germline, CDR1 SNHLY and CDR2 FYNNEI. The CDR3 totals 20 residues. After removal of 6 bases from V and 0 bases from J, the junction contained 14 bases not matched to a gene. CDR3 in amino acids: CASRPLPGQGPSSYNSPLHF. For the CDR3, the DNA is TGTGCCAGCAGACCTCTTCCGGGACAGGGGCCCAGCTCCTATAATTCACCCCTCCACTTT.

This clone showed up just a few times. J is TRBJ1-2 and V is TRBV12-3 or TRBV12-4, with D possibly matching TRBD1 (5 bases). Trimming took 6 bases from V and 5 from J, leaving 10 bases between them. The CDR3 is made up of 12 amino acids. CDR3 coding DNA: TGTGCCAGCAGCCCACAGGTTTATGGCTACACCTTC. Translating gives CASSPQVYGYTF.

The chain uses TRBV10-3 and TRBJ2-5; 8 nucleotides agree with TRBD1. Trimming at V came to 4 bases and at J to 5 bases, leaving 3 bases not matched to a gene. The CDR3 extends over 13 amino acids. Germline assignment: CDR1 ENHRY and CDR2 SYGVKD. The CDR3 loop reads CAISARQGETQYF. CDR3 bases: TGTGCCATCAGTGCCAGACAGGGGGAGACCCAGTACTTC.

The genes are TRBV18 and TRBJ1-1; tentatively, D is TRBD1 (5 bases). Germline V CDR1 and CDR2: KGHSH, LQKENI. The ends were cut back, 6 bases at V and 8 bases at J, with 16 bases in the middle. The CDR3 loop spans 13 amino acids. The CDR3 spells CASSGFREEEAFF. The CDR3 DNA is TGTGCCAGCTCTGGTTTCAGGGAGGAGGAAGCTTTCTTT. Using reference TRBV18 and TRBJ1-1 for the parts outside the CDR3, the full variable domain is NAGVMQNPRHLVRRRGQEARLRCSPMKGHSHVYWYRQLPEEGLKFMVYLQKENIIDESGMPKERFSAEFPKEGPSILRIQQVVRGDSAAYFCASSGFREEEAFFGQGTRLTVV.

The chain couples TRBV18 to TRBJ2-7, with 8 bases fitting TRBD1. CDR1 is KGHSH and CDR2 is LQKENI in the germline V gene. The CDR3 has 14 residues. Unmatched junction bases numbered 5, after V lost 3 bases and J lost 4 bases. The DNA of the CDR3 is TGTGCCAGCTCACCCTCCGGGACAGGATACGAGCAGTACTTC. It specifies CASSPSGTGYEQYF.

This clone was counted a single time. The junction departs from the called germline gene at one end, perhaps through a read error. The V and J genes are TRBV5-1 and TRBJ2-5; D perhaps matches TRBD2 (6 bases). This CDR3 region has 11 residues. The germline gives CDR1 SGHRS, CDR2 YFSETQ. In nucleotides, the CDR3 is TGCGCCAGCAGCTTCCGGGACTCCCAATACTTC. This codes for CASSFRDSQYF.

This chain joins TRBV7-6 and TRBJ2-2; TRBD1 might be the D (5 bases). Germline V gene sequence: CDR1 SGHVS, CDR2 FNYEAQ. Deletions cut 5 bases from V and 7 bases from J, with 11 bases between. The CDR3 consists of 13 residues. CDR3 region: CASSRTGNGELFF. CDR3 coding DNA: TGTGCCAGCAGCCGTACAGGCAACGGGGAGCTGTTTTTT. Together with reference TRBV7-6 and TRBJ2-2, the CDR3 gives the full variable domain: GAGVSQSPRYKVTKRGQDVALRCDPISGHVSLYWYRQALGQGPEFLTYFNYEAQQDKSGLPNDRFSAERPEGSISTLTIQRTEQRDSAMYRCASSRTGNGELFFGEGSRLTVL.

This sequence joins TRBV4-1 and TRBJ1-2, with 9 bases fitting TRBD1. Trimming took 1 base from V and 4 from J; bases not matched to a gene: 10. CDR1 MGHRA and CDR2 YSYEKL come from the germline V gene. The CDR3 is made up of 17 amino acids. The CDR3 sequence is CASSQAVRQGGVYGYTF. CDR3 bases: TGCGCCAGCAGCCAAGCCGTGAGACAGGGGGGTGTCTATGGCTACACCTTC.

The chain is built from TRBV6-1 and TRBJ1-5; D possibly corresponds to TRBD1 (6 bases). The ends were cut back, 3 bases at V and 7 bases at J, with 13 bases in the middle. Germline CDR1 is MNHNS and CDR2 is SASEGT. The CDR3 is 14 amino acids. In nucleotides, the CDR3 is TGTGCCAGCAGTGATCGTTGGGGACAACAGCCCCAGCATTTT. Translation gives CASSDRWGQQPQHF.

The chain uses TRBV7-8 and TRBJ2-1; the match to TRBD2 covers 7 bases. CDR3 length: 14 residues. Losses at the gene ends were 11 bases for V and 7 bases for J; bases not matched to a gene: 14. Germline V CDR1 and CDR2: SGHVS, FQNEAQ. CDR3 bases: TGTGCCCGCCCGAAGCTAGCGGCGACTAATGAGCAGTTCTTC. Translating it yields CARPKLAATNEQFF.

The chain has TRBV28 and TRBJ1-1, with D possibly matching TRBD1 (6 bases). V was pared by 6 bases and J by 5 bases, with 19 bases between. In germline, CDR1 is MDHEN, CDR2 SYDVKM. The CDR3 is made up of 15 amino acids. This CDR3 reads CASSYLVGQGTEAFF. CDR3 coding DNA: TGTGCCAGCAGCTACCTCGTTGGGCAGGGGACTGAAGCTTTCTTT. Filled out from reference TRBV28 and TRBJ1-1, the complete variable domain reads DVKVTQSSRYLVKRTGEKVFLECVQDMDHENMFWYRQDPGLGLRLIYFSYDVKMKEKGDIPEGYSVSREKKERFSLILESASTNQTSMYLCASSYLVGQGTEAFFGQGTRLTVV.

The chain has TRBV6-1 and TRBJ2-2; 7 bases match TRBD1. CDR1 MNHNS and CDR2 SASEGT come from the germline V gene. The CDR3 loop spans 15 amino acids. V gave up 3 bases and J gave up 6 bases; unmatched junction bases: 7. CDR3 nucleotides: TGTGCCAGCAGTGACCTGACAGGGATGGCCGGGGAGCTGTTTTTT. Translating gives CASSDLTGMAGELFF.